This T cell receptor beta chain was sequenced during a study of blood T cell repertoires in COVID-19. About the study: Both acute and convalescent COVID-19 samples were obtained from the United States, Italy and Spain. Sources were T cells, B-cell-depleted T cells, or PBMCs; the material itself was cDNA or gDNA.

Enrolment of Seattle patients took place during active infection, and they were followed longitudinally. In the original analysis: The assay estimated nucleated cells by amplifying reference gene primers. Assay used: immunoSEQ multiplex PCR; TCRdb lists only in-frame clones, some missing. D and trimming were read from the DNA, whereas the V and J calls and clone size are those reported in that table. The profile shows about 57,000 clones, 75% to 90% of them singletons. CDR1 and CDR2 (germline): LNHDA, SQIVND (reference sequence). The CDR3 is 15 amino acids. V gave up 3 bases and J gave up 4 bases, with 13 bases separating them.

The chain recombines TRBV19 with TRBJ1-3, with unresolved D. This TCR derives from a woman at least 80 years old with COVID-19, enrolled during active disease. The sample taken for sequencing was peripheral blood. The CDR3 nucleotides are TGTGCCAGTAGTATGCTCGGAGAAGTGGGAAACACCATATATTTT. It specifies CASSMLGEVGNTIYF.